The rows below give T cell receptor beta chains drawn from one sample of a study of CD8 T cells in Susac syndrome. TCRdb ran MiXCR on the immunoSEQ multiplex PCR reads and lists one entry per CDR3 protein. The profile shows 210,000 or so distinct CDR3 sequences, 92% of them singletons. Sequenced input: CD8+ T cells from PBMCs. Source of these receptors: a human donor with multiple sclerosis. Each CDR3 is given with its conserved first and last residue. The order of the fields is V gene, clone size, J gene, D gene, CDR3 DNA, CDR3 protein. A D gene is named only where the DNA matches it firmly. Rows may omit the clone size; those that give it use once, few, many or a size class.

TRBV7-9,NA,TRBJ2-7,NA,TGTGCCAGCAGCCACCCCGAGGACAGCACCGAAAACTACTACGAGCAGTACTTC,CASSHPEDSTENYYEQYF
TRBV9,once,TRBJ2-5,NA,TGTGCCAGCTCCCCATCCGGGTTGGAGACCCAGTACTTC,CASSPSGLETQYF
TRBV7-9,few,TRBJ2-7,NA,TGTGCCAGCAGCTGGGGTGGGCCCACCTACGAGCAGTACTTC,CASSWGGPTYEQYF
TRBV30,NA,TRBJ1-4,NA,TGTGCCTGGAGTGTAGGGGAAGGTGGTGAAAAACTGTTTTTT,CAWSVGEGGEKLFF
TRBV19,NA,TRBJ2-1,NA,TGTGCCAGTAGTATTGGGGGGGCTCCCTACAATGAGCAGTTCTTC,CASSIGGAPYNEQFF
TRBV4-1,NA,TRBJ2-5,NA,TGCGCCAGCAGCCAAGTGAGTGGGGAAGAGACCCAGTACTTC,CASSQVSGEETQYF
TRBV4-2,once,TRBJ2-7,TRBD2,TGTGCCAGCAGCCAAGGGGGAAGGGAGGGCTCCTACGAGCAGTACTTC,CASSQGGREGSYEQYF
TRBV20-1,once,TRBJ2-5,NA,TGCAGTGCTAGAGATGGCGGGCCCCAGTACTTC,CSARDGGPQYF
TRBV24-1,NA,TRBJ2-7,NA,TGTGCCACCAGAGTCAGGTCCTACGAGCAGTACTTC,CATRVRSYEQYF
TRBV5-4,NA,TRBJ2-7,NA,TGTGCCAGCAGCAACCAGAGGCGGACCTACGAGCAGTACTTC,CASSNQRRTYEQYF
TRBV3-1,once,TRBJ2-3,NA,TGTGCCAGCAGCCAAGAACCTGGCAGGGGACCGACAGATACGCAGTATTTT,CASSQEPGRGPTDTQYF
TRBV27,NA,TRBJ2-1,TRBD1,TGTGCCAGCAGTTTAAGGGACAGGGGCAATGAGCAGTTCTTC,CASSLRDRGNEQFF
TRBV20-1,once,TRBJ2-3,NA,TGCAGTTCAAGCGGCGGGCGCACAGATACGCAGTATTTT,CSSSGGRTDTQYF
TRBV11-2,NA,TRBJ1-6,NA,TGTGCCAGCAGCCCTGATGTGGTACGGTATAATTCACCCCTCCACTTT,CASSPDVVRYNSPLHF
TRBV5-6,NA,TRBJ2-3,NA,TGTGCCAGCGGCATTACGAGGCAGGGTACTTTGGCAGATACGCAGTATTTT,CASGITRQGTLADTQYF
TRBV6-1,once,TRBJ2-6,NA,TGTGCCAGCAGTGGGTTTTGGACCCAATACTCTGGGGCCAACGTCCTGACTTTC,CASSGFWTQYSGANVLTF
TRBV18,NA,TRBJ2-7,NA,TGTGCCAGCTCTCTCTATCCTGACACCACCTACGAGCAGTACTTC,CASSLYPDTTYEQYF
TRBV29-1,NA,TRBJ1-1,NA,TGCAGCGTTGATCCCTTGTTGGTGGCCACTGAAGCTTTCTTT,CSVDPLLVATEAFF
TRBV9,NA,TRBJ1-1,NA,TGTGCCAGCATGGGGGGAGGCCTAGGTGGAGCTTTCTTT,CASMGGGLGGAFF
TRBV6-2/TRBV6-3,NA,TRBJ2-1,TRBD2,TGTGCCAGCAGTTACTCAGCGGGAGGTCCTCAAGAGCAGTTCTTC,CASSYSAGGPQEQFF
TRBV18,NA,TRBJ1-4,NA,TGTGCCAGCTCACCCGTTACAACAGAAAAACTGTTTTTT,CASSPVTTEKLFF